This T cell receptor beta chain was profiled in a study of T cells in localized non-small cell lung cancer. Overall study findings and caveats: Researchers found a median approximately 53 of the top 100 tumor clones in adjacent lung. Peak T cell clonality was found in uninvolved adjacent lung, exceeding tumor. Heterogeneity cannot be ruled out, as sequencing used one tumor region only. Among blood samples, higher T cell density accompanied longer overall survival.

Generated by immunoSEQ multiplex PCR, the TCRdb table keeps only in-frame clones and is missing some. The table has 2,000 to 2,500 clones, over 20% seen once. On this clone: Its target is unknown.

This CDR3 is 12 amino acids long. Germline assignment: CDR1 MDHEN and CDR2 SYDVKM. The V end lost 5 bases, the J end lost 4 bases, and 8 bases lay between the germline ends. The chain links TRBV28 to TRBJ1-2; D not resolved. This receptor was taken from a man aged 40 to 70 with stage I lung adenocarcinoma. The sequencing used lung tumor tissue, collected before any cancer treatment. The CDR3 sequence: CASSGPFYGYTF. CDR3 coding DNA: TGTGCCAGCAGTGGGCCGTTCTATGGCTACACCTTC.